A selection of T cell receptor beta chains follows, all from one sample in a study of blood T cells in healthy people across ages. MiXCR was run by TCRdb on the 5' RACE reads, yielding one entry per CDR3 protein. The repertoire holds 800,000 to 1,300,000 distinct CDR3 sequences, with 25% as singletons. The same data also contributed to another study, on T cells of mothers and their children.

The sequenced sample consisted of blood. The receptors shown here come from a girl aged 2-10 years in good health. Both conserved end residues are part of each CDR3. The order of the fields is V gene, clone size, J gene, D gene, CDR3 DNA, CDR3 protein. A D gene is named only where the DNA matches it firmly. The listing skips clone size in some rows; elsewhere it reads once, few, many or a size class.

v_call: TRBV4-1; clone_size: .; j_call: TRBJ2-5; d_call: TRBD2; cdr3_nt: TGCGCCAGCAGCCAAGTTCACCGAGCGGGGGATCGGGAGACCCAGTACTTC; cdr3_aa: CASSQVHRAGDRETQYF
v_call: TRBV20-1; clone_size: .; j_call: TRBJ2-3; d_call: TRBD2; cdr3_nt: TGCAGTGCTAGAGAGCGCGAGCGGGGACTCACAGATACGCAGTATTTT; cdr3_aa: CSARERERGLTDTQYF
v_call: TRBV4-3; clone_size: .; j_call: TRBJ1-3; d_call: TRBD1; cdr3_nt: TGCGCCAGCAGCCAAGATCGACAGGGGGCACGAAACACCATATATTTT; cdr3_aa: CASSQDRQGARNTIYF
v_call: TRBV9; clone_size: few; j_call: TRBJ2-7; d_call: TRBD2; cdr3_nt: TGTGCCAGCAGCGTAGGCGGGAGAACCGAGCAGTACTTC; cdr3_aa: CASSVGGRTEQYF
v_call: TRBV20-1; clone_size: few; j_call: TRBJ1-3; d_call: .; cdr3_nt: TGCAGTGCTAGGTTAGCCGGCCACGGGGACACCATATATTTT; cdr3_aa: CSARLAGHGDTIYF
v_call: TRBV7-9; clone_size: many; j_call: TRBJ2-3; d_call: .; cdr3_nt: TGTGCCAGCAGCTTGGTCCAAGGGCCAGATACGCAGTATTTT; cdr3_aa: CASSLVQGPDTQYF
v_call: TRBV20-1; clone_size: .; j_call: TRBJ1-3; d_call: .; cdr3_nt: TGCAGTGCTATAGAGGGTTACGAAAACACCATATATTTT; cdr3_aa: CSAIEGYENTIYF
v_call: TRBV27; clone_size: few; j_call: TRBJ2-7; d_call: .; cdr3_nt: TGTGCCAGCAGTTTAAACGCAGGGCCCTACGAGCAGTACTTC; cdr3_aa: CASSLNAGPYEQYF
v_call: TRBV7-9; clone_size: .; j_call: TRBJ1-1; d_call: .; cdr3_nt: TGTGCCAGCAGCTTGAGGACGGGTGAAGCTTTCTTT; cdr3_aa: CASSLRTGEAFF
v_call: TRBV29-1; clone_size: .; j_call: TRBJ2-5; d_call: TRBD1; cdr3_nt: TGCAGCGTTGAAGATGGGCGACAGGGTCAAGAGACCCAGTACTTC; cdr3_aa: CSVEDGRQGQETQYF
v_call: TRBV6-5; clone_size: .; j_call: TRBJ1-1; d_call: .; cdr3_nt: TGTGCCAGCAGTTACTCGAGTAGGGGCGGGACTGAAGCTTTCTTT; cdr3_aa: CASSYSSRGGTEAFF
v_call: TRBV12-5; clone_size: .; j_call: TRBJ1-1; d_call: .; cdr3_nt: TGTGCTAGTGGTTTGGTACTAGCGTCAGGGGTATGGGCGAACACTGAAGCTTTCTTT; cdr3_aa: CASGLVLASGVWANTEAFF
v_call: TRBV9; clone_size: .; j_call: TRBJ1-1; d_call: .; cdr3_nt: TGTGCCAGCAGCGTAGATGGTGGAACTGAAGCTTTCTTT; cdr3_aa: CASSVDGGTEAFF
v_call: TRBV29-1; clone_size: few; j_call: TRBJ2-2; d_call: TRBD2; cdr3_nt: TGCAGCGTTGTTGAGCGGGAGAGCGCCGGGGAGCTGTTTTTT; cdr3_aa: CSVVERESAGELFF
v_call: TRBV7-9; clone_size: .; j_call: TRBJ2-5; d_call: .; cdr3_nt: TGTGCCAGCAGCTTATTTCTGGGGGTCGGGGAGACCCAGTACTTC; cdr3_aa: CASSLFLGVGETQYF
v_call: TRBV29-1; clone_size: few; j_call: TRBJ2-7; d_call: TRBD2; cdr3_nt: TGCAGCGCCCAGGGAGGGGAAAAACCCTACGAGCAGTACTTC; cdr3_aa: CSAQGGEKPYEQYF
v_call: TRBV27; clone_size: few; j_call: TRBJ2-7; d_call: TRBD2; cdr3_nt: TGTGCCAGCAGTTTATCGACTAGCGGGAGTGGCGAGCAGTACTTC; cdr3_aa: CASSLSTSGSGEQYF